A selection of T cell receptor beta chains follows, all from one sample in a study of cytomegalovirus exposure and HLA in healthy donors. The method was immunoSEQ multiplex PCR; TCRdb's version includes in-frame clones alone and lacks a portion of them. This table has about 280,000 clones, roughly 90% appearing once. Sequencing was carried out using PBMCs. The receptors shown here come from a woman aged 18-29 years in good health and CMV-seronegative. CDR3s include the opening cysteine and the closing phenylalanine or tryptophan. D genes are given only for firm matches. Where a row states a size, it is once, few, many or the class of an expanded clone; other rows omit it.

V	size	D	J	DNA	CDR3
TRBV29-1	few	NA	TRBJ2-3	TGCAGCGTCCTGCAGGGCGCAGATACGCAGTATTTT	CSVLQGADTQYF
TRBV7-9	NA	NA	TRBJ1-2	TGTTCCAGCAGCCCGAGCCCTGATGGCTACACCTTC	CSSSPSPDGYTF
TRBV25-1	NA	TRBD1	TRBJ1-2	TGTGCCAGCGGGGACAGGGTTGGAGGCTACACCTTC	CASGDRVGGYTF
TRBV9	NA	NA	TRBJ1-2	TGTGCCAGCAGCGTAGCAACAGGGATAACTAACTATGGCTACACCTTC	CASSVATGITNYGYTF
TRBV5-1	NA	TRBD2	TRBJ2-3	TGCGCCAGCAGCTTTAGCGGGGGGGCCGGAATATGGGATACGCAGTATTTT	CASSFSGGAGIWDTQYF
TRBV4-1	NA	TRBD1	TRBJ1-1	TGCGCCAGCAGCCGCCCGGGACAGGAAGCTTTCTTT	CASSRPGQEAFF
TRBV6-6	once	TRBD2	TRBJ2-7	TGTGCCAGTCGCCTGGGGACTACTTACGAGCAGTACTTC	CASRLGTTYEQYF
TRBV4-1	NA	NA	TRBJ1-4	TGCGCCAGCAGCCAAGGGAATCAGGGTGCAACTAATGAAAAACTGTTTTTT	CASSQGNQGATNEKLFF
TRBV6-5	NA	TRBD2	TRBJ2-5	TGTGCCAGCAGTTACCCTATTCCGGGGGGACAAGAGACCCAGTACTTC	CASSYPIPGGQETQYF
TRBV25-1	few	TRBD1	TRBJ2-7	TGTGCCAGCAGTGTCAATCGGGACAGTATCTCCTACGAGCAGTACTTC	CASSVNRDSISYEQYF
TRBV30	once	TRBD1	TRBJ1-5	TGTGCCTGGAGTGTACGACAGGGGTACGAAATTCAGCCCCAGCATTTT	CAWSVRQGYEIQPQHF
TRBV11-2	NA	TRBD1	TRBJ2-7	TGTGCCAGCAGCTTAGGCGGACAGGGGTACGAGCAGTACTTC	CASSLGGQGYEQYF
TRBV5-4	NA	NA	TRBJ2-5	TGTGCCAGCAGCTCTATAACTAGGATCGAGGAGACCCAGTACTTC	CASSSITRIEETQYF
TRBV11-2	NA	NA	TRBJ2-5	TGTGCCACCGCGAACGTCGAGGCAGAGACCCAGTACTTC	CATANVEAETQYF
TRBV4-1	NA	NA	TRBJ1-5	TGCGCCAGCAGCCAAGATGGAGGAATTAGCAATCAGCCCCAGCATTTT	CASSQDGGISNQPQHF
TRBV15	NA	NA	TRBJ1-1	TGTGCCACCAGCCGAGGGGTTGGCGGCACTGAAGCTTTCTTT	CATSRGVGGTEAFF
TRBV29-1	once	NA	TRBJ1-1	TGCAGCGTTGAACTAATTGGCACTGAAGCTTTCTTT	CSVELIGTEAFF
TRBV18	NA	NA	TRBJ2-5	TGTGCCAGCTCACCGGGCAACCAAGAGACCCAGTACTTC	CASSPGNQETQYF
TRBV2	NA	TRBD1	TRBJ1-5	TGTGCCAGCAGTGACAACGGGGGACAGGGTGATCAGCCCCAGCATTTT	CASSDNGGQGDQPQHF
TRBV9	NA	TRBD2	TRBJ2-3	TGTGCCAGCAGCGTTCTAGCGGGGGGATTCTCCCACACAGATACGCAGTATTTT	CASSVLAGGFSHTDTQYF
TRBV28	NA	TRBD1	TRBJ1-5	TGTGCCAGCAGCTTAAACAGGGGGCTAAATCAGCCCCAGCATTTT	CASSLNRGLNQPQHF
TRBV27	NA	TRBD1	TRBJ1-6	TGTGCCAGCACTAGCGCCGGGACAGGGACCTATAATTCCCCCCTCCACTTT	CASTSAGTGTYNSPLHF
TRBV9	NA	TRBD2	TRBJ2-1	TGTGCCAGCAGCGCCAGTGGGAGGGGCGGCTCCTACAATGAGCAGTTCTTC	CASSASGRGGSYNEQFF
TRBV5-6	once	TRBD1	TRBJ1-2	TGTGCCAGCAGCTTTGGACAGGTCAACTATGGCTACACCTTC	CASSFGQVNYGYTF
TRBV5-6	NA	TRBD2	TRBJ2-5	TGTGCCAGCAGCTTTCGTCTAGCGGGAATTCTTCGTTTAGTAGAGACCCAGTACTTC	CASSFRLAGILRLVETQYF
TRBV7-9	once	NA	TRBJ2-7	TGTGCCAGCAGCTCCCAGGAGGCGGACGAGCAGTACTTC	CASSSQEADEQYF
TRBV2	once	NA	TRBJ1-5	TGTGCCAGCAGTGACGGACAGTCCAATCAGCCCCAGCATTTT	CASSDGQSNQPQHF
TRBV7-3	NA	NA	TRBJ1-1	TGTGCCAGCAGCTTAGATTCGGGGTCCAGTGAAGCTTTCTTT	CASSLDSGSSEAFF
TRBV29-1	NA	TRBD2	TRBJ2-1	TGCAGCGTTGCTCCCCGAGCTAGCGGGGGGCGGGGTGAGCAGTTCTTC	CSVAPRASGGRGEQFF
TRBV9	NA	NA	TRBJ2-3	TGTGCCAGCAGCGTAGGGGGGACTTACACAGATACGCAGTATTTT	CASSVGGTYTDTQYF
TRBV4-2	few	NA	TRBJ2-5	TGTGCCAGCAGCGAAAACTTATTTCAAGAGACCCAGTACTTC	CASSENLFQETQYF
TRBV4-1	NA	TRBD2	TRBJ2-7	TGCGCCAGCCGTACACTAGCGGGGGGCTCCTACGAGCAGTACTTC	CASRTLAGGSYEQYF
TRBV30	NA	TRBD2	TRBJ2-5	TGTGCCTGGAGTGGCGGACTAGCGGGGACTATCGGGGGGACCCAGTACTTC	CAWSGGLAGTIGGTQYF
TRBV7-6	NA	TRBD2	TRBJ2-5	TGTGCCAGCAGCCCCTCGGGGGGGCTATCGGGAGAGACCCAGTACTTC	CASSPSGGLSGETQYF
TRBV15	NA	NA	TRBJ1-5	TGTGCCACCAGCAGAGGGGGAGGGGTACATCAGCCCCAGCATTTT	CATSRGGGVHQPQHF
TRBV19	NA	TRBD1	TRBJ1-2	TGTGCCAGTAGTAAAATCGACAGGGGGTATGGCTACACCTTC	CASSKIDRGYGYTF
TRBV6-5	NA	TRBD1	TRBJ2-7	TGTGCCAGCACCGGGACAGGAGGGGAGCAGTACTTC	CASTGTGGEQYF
TRBV19	few	TRBD1	TRBJ1-4	TGTGCCAGCTCCGGGACAGTGGGTGAAAAACTGTTTTTT	CASSGTVGEKLFF
TRBV5-6	NA	NA	TRBJ2-7	TGTGCCAGCAGCGACACCTACGAGCAGTACTTC	CASSDTYEQYF
TRBV10-3	NA	NA	TRBJ2-7	TGTGCCATCAGTGAGCCGGAACTGATCGGAGCCGCTACCTACGAGCAGTACTTC	CAISEPELIGAATYEQYF
TRBV5-4	NA	TRBD2	TRBJ2-6	TGTGCCAGCAGCCCGGGGGGGTCTGGGGCCAACGTCCTGACTTTC	CASSPGGSGANVLTF
TRBV11-2	NA	NA	TRBJ2-3	TGTGCCAGCAGCTCTTATAGGGGGAGCAGGGACTACACAGATACGCAGTATTTT	CASSSYRGSRDYTDTQYF
TRBV7-6	few	TRBD2	TRBJ2-3	TGTGCCAGCAGCTCCAAACGGGGGGGACGAACAGATACGCAGTATTTT	CASSSKRGGRTDTQYF
TRBV6-1	once	NA	TRBJ1-1	TGTGCCAGCAGGGTCCACTACACTGAAGCTTTCTTT	CASRVHYTEAFF
TRBV7-6	NA	NA	TRBJ1-6	TGTGCCAGCAGCTTAGGGGCAGGGTACTATAATTCACCCCTCCACTTT	CASSLGAGYYNSPLHF
TRBV9	NA	TRBD2	TRBJ2-7	TGTGCCAGCAGCGGCCGGACTAGCGGGGGGGCGAAGCAGTACTTC	CASSGRTSGGAKQYF
TRBV5-1	NA	NA	TRBJ2-7	TGCGCCAGCAGCACCGGACAGCTTAGCGAGCAGTACTTC	CASSTGQLSEQYF
TRBV18	NA	TRBD2	TRBJ2-7	TGTGCCAGCTCACCACAAGCGGGGGCTAAGAACGAGCAGTACTTC	CASSPQAGAKNEQYF
TRBV4-1	NA	TRBD2	TRBJ2-7	TGCGCCAGCAGCCAACTAGCGGGGGAGTACGAGCAGTACTTC	CASSQLAGEYEQYF
TRBV19	NA	NA	TRBJ1-1	TGTGCCAGTAGAACAGGGTACGTGCCTGAAGCTTTCTTT	CASRTGYVPEAFF
TRBV5-1	NA	NA	TRBJ1-1	TGCGCCAGCAGCTTGGCCCTGAGGGTTACTGAAGCTTTCTTT	CASSLALRVTEAFF
TRBV5-1	NA	NA	TRBJ2-5	TGCGCCAGCAGCAGAAAGGGACAAAAAAAAGAGACCCAGTACTTC	CASSRKGQKKETQYF
TRBV11-3	NA	NA	TRBJ2-5	TGTGCCAGCAGCCCGGGGCGGGAACGTGAGACCCAGTACTTC	CASSPGRERETQYF
TRBV18	NA	NA	TRBJ2-5	TGTGCCAGCTCACCACCGGCAGAGACCCAGTACTTC	CASSPPAETQYF